There are a few counts of the clone carrying this T cell receptor (beta chain). The antigen remains unidentified. The entry originates in a study of T cell repertoires in cytomegalovirus infection. Overall study results and limits: HLA-C-restricted CMV-specific TCR beta clonotypes prevailed in the ex vivo response.

Trimming took 1 base from V and 3 from J; bases not matched to a gene: 4. The CDR3 consists of 17 residues. Per germline, CDR1 MGHRA and CDR2 YSYEKL. Each CDR3 protein is one row after TCRdb ran MiXCR on the reads. This sample yields about 46,000 distinct CDR3 sequences, of which 20% to 25% are seen a single time; under 20% belongs to the top ten. This receptor was obtained from a human donor in good health (CMV status not recorded). Some clones in this sample may be carry-over from other donors' samples. Sequenced sample: PBMCs, sequenced either directly or after in vitro stimulation (not recorded which). The chain combines TRBV4-1 with TRBJ2-1, with 12 bases identical to TRBD2. The CDR3 DNA reads as TGCGCCAGCAGCCAAGTTATACTAGCGGGGGGCTACAATGAGCAGTTCTTC. This sequence encodes CASSQVILAGGYNEQFF.